What follows are 20 T cell receptor beta chains derived from one specimen sequenced in a study of OX40 agonist ivuxolimab in advanced cancers. Sequencing used immunoSEQ multiplex PCR; TCRdb keeps in-frame clones, though not all of them. The sample shows around 81,000 clones, about 88% of them seen only once. The input for sequencing was CD4+ or CD8+ T cells sorted from blood, taken in a trial of the OX40 agonist ivuxolimab. These receptors were collected from an adult with an advanced solid tumor such as melanoma, head and neck, liver or kidney cancer.

V gene TRBV2 combines with J gene TRBJ1-4; TRBD1 is a possible D gene (5 bases). V lost 4 bases and J 5 bases, leaving 14 bases between the germline ends. CDR1 and CDR2 from the germline V gene are SNHLY and FYNNEI. The CDR3 has 15 residues. CDR3 nucleotide sequence: TGTGCCAGCAGTGCAGACCAGGGTGGGAATGAAAAACTGTTTTTT. Translated: CASSADQGGNEKLFF.

J is TRBJ1-6 and V is TRBV27; D might be TRBD1 (6 bases). Trimming pared 5 bases from V and 8 bases from J, leaving 13 bases between. This CDR3 is 14 amino acids long. Germline CDR1 is MNHEY and CDR2 is SMNVEV (reference sequence). CDR3 protein: CASSPFAGDSPLHF. CDR3 bases: TGTGCCAGCAGTCCCTTTGCAGGGGATTCACCCCTCCACTTT.

Comments on this clone: Other nucleotide sequences from this sample produce the same CDR3. The V gene is TRBV6-5, the J gene TRBJ2-3; D is perhaps TRBD1 (6 bases). With 2 bases removed from V and 4 bases from J, the gap between germline ends came to 7 bases. From germline, CDR1 is MNHEY and CDR2 SVGAGI. This CDR3 region has 13 residues. CDR3 in amino acids: CASSYGGADTQYF. The CDR3, as DNA: TGTGCCAGCAGTTACGGGGGCGCAGATACGCAGTATTTT.

This clone occurred once. The CDR3 DNA reads TGTGCCAGCAGCTTAGCCAAGGGGAACACTGAAGCTTTCTTT. Translating it yields CASSLAKGNTEAFF. The chain links TRBV13 to TRBJ1-1; D not resolved. The length of the CDR3 is 14 residues. Trimming took 1 base from V and 1 from J, leaving 7 bases between them. The germline CDR1 and CDR2 sequences are PRHDT and FYEKMQ (reference sequence).

The genes are TRBV5-6 and TRBJ2-2; D is uncertain. The CDR3 totals 12 residues. Germline values: CDR1 SGHDT, CDR2 YYEEEE. V lost 1 base and J 7 bases, leaving 5 bases between the germline ends. CDR3 amino acids: CASSLPGGELFF. The CDR3 DNA follows: TGTGCCAGCAGCTTGCCTGGCGGGGAGCTGTTTTTT.

The CDR3 is CASSSDRVHEQYF. CDR3 DNA sequence: TGTGCCAGCAGCTCCGACAGGGTCCACGAGCAGTACTTC. V is TRBV5-8 and J is TRBJ2-7, with 7 bases matching TRBD1. J gave up 5 bases and V 3 bases, and 5 bases lay outside the gene matches. Germline CDR1 and CDR2: SGHTS and YDEGEE. The CDR3 contains 13 residues.

This sequence joins TRBV5-1 and TRBJ2-3; perhaps TRBD2 as D (6 bases). Trimming took 7 bases from V and 3 from J, leaving 12 bases between them. Germline loops: CDR1 SGHRS, CDR2 YFSETQ. The CDR3 length is 13 residues. This chain's CDR3 is CASSPGSTDTQYF. The CDR3, as DNA: TGCGCCAGCTCCCCCGGGAGTACAGATACGCAGTATTTT.

The chain joins TRBV11-1 to TRBJ2-5, with D unresolved. Trimming left V 1 base short and J 2 bases short, with 8 bases between. Germline assignment: CDR1 SGHAT and CDR2 FQDESV (reference sequence). The CDR3 runs to 14 residues. CDR3 amino acids: CASSLETRQETQYF. In DNA, the CDR3 is TGTGCCAGCAGCTTAGAGACCAGACAAGAGACCCAGTACTTC. The full variable domain, its missing parts supplied by reference TRBV11-1 and TRBJ2-5, is EAEVAQSPRYKITEKSQAVAFWCDPISGHATLYWYRQILGQGPELLVQFQDESVVDDSQLPKDRFSAERLKGVDSTLKIQPAELGDSAMYLCASSLETRQETQYFGPGTRLLVL.

The chain recombines TRBV27 with TRBJ1-6; TRBD1 matches at 9 bases. V shed 0 bases, J shed 5 bases, and the junction held 2 bases outside the gene matches. The CDR3 has 16 residues. Germline V lookup: CDR1 MNHEY, CDR2 SMNVEV (reference sequence). The CDR3 protein is CASSLSGTGHNSPLHF. Here the CDR3 DNA reads TGTGCCAGCAGTTTATCGGGGACAGGGCATAATTCACCCCTCCACTTT.

The V gene is TRBV14, the J gene TRBJ2-3; 9 bases align to TRBD2. V lost 1 base, J lost 8 bases, and 4 bases stayed unmatched. Per the germline V gene, CDR1 is SGHDN and CDR2 is FVKESK. This CDR3 has 14 amino acids. As DNA, the CDR3 is TGTGCCAGCAGCCAAGGACTAGCGGTGGTTACGCAGTATTTT. Translating gives CASSQGLAVVTQYF.

This chain uses TRBV7-9 with TRBJ2-7; no definite D call. The CDR3 loop spans 12 amino acids. The ends were cut back, 4 bases at V and 3 bases at J, with 7 bases in the middle. The germline CDR1 and CDR2 sequences are SEHNR and FQNEAQ (reference sequence). The DNA of the CDR3 is TGTGCCAGCAGCTCCCGGGTCTACGAGCAGTACTTC. It translates to CASSSRVYEQYF.

This clone was observed once. The J gene is TRBJ1-4, the V gene TRBV19; 7 bases align to TRBD1. Germline CDR1 reads LNHDA; CDR2 reads SQIVND (reference sequence). The CDR3 is 17 amino acids. V dropped 3 bases and J dropped 2; count of bases not matched to a gene: 9. The CDR3 sequence: CASSMWDSASTNEKLFF. The CDR3 region has the DNA TGTGCCAGTAGTATGTGGGACAGTGCCTCCACTAATGAAAAACTGTTTTTT.

This clone came up many times. This chain joins TRBV6-1 and TRBJ2-5; D is unclear. The germline V gene encodes CDR1 MNHNS and CDR2 SASEGT. The CDR3 consists of 14 residues. Deletions cut 5 bases from V and 0 bases from J, with 10 bases between. CDR3 DNA: TGTGCCAGCAGTAAAATAGCAGACCAAGAGACCCAGTACTTC. Protein product: CASSKIADQETQYF.

This clone occurred a few times. The CDR3 DNA follows: TGTGCCAGCAGCGGTGGACAGGGGGCCTTTTCGAGAAACACCATATATTTT. Protein product: CASSGGQGAFSRNTIYF. V is TRBV9 and J is TRBJ1-3; 11 positions agree with TRBD1. CDR1 and CDR2 from the germline V gene are SGDLS and YYNGEE. J lost 5 bases, V lost 3 bases, and 10 bases had no gene match. The CDR3 has 17 residues. Full variable domain (rest looked up from reference TRBV9 and TRBJ1-3): DSGVTQTPKHLITATGQRVTLRCSPRSGDLSVYWYQQSLDQGLQFLIQYYNGEERAKGNILERFSAQQFPDLHSELNLSSLELGDSALYFCASSGGQGAFSRNTIYFGEGSWLTVV.

This clone was seen a single time. V usage is TRBV27 and J usage is TRBJ1-5, with D uncertain. V lost 6 bases to trimming and J lost 4 bases, with 10 bases between them. This CDR3 has 13 amino acids. Germline lookup yields CDR1 MNHEY and CDR2 SMNVEV (reference sequence). The CDR3 bases are TGTGCCAGCAGACCGCCGAATAATCAGCCCCAGCATTTT. Amino acids: CASRPPNNQPQHF.

This clone was recorded once. CDR3 sequence: CASSFDRDGNTIYF. The CDR3 DNA follows: TGCGCCAGCAGTTTTGACAGGGATGGAAACACCATATATTTT. This chain links TRBV10-1 with TRBJ1-3, with TRBD1 matching 7 bases. CDR3 length equals 14 residues. V gave up 5 bases and J gave up 3 bases; unmatched junction bases: 4. Germline assignment: CDR1 WNHNN and CDR2 SYGVQD (reference sequence).

CDR3 residues: CASSLAATSGTDTQYF. The CDR3 DNA follows: TGCGCCAGCAGCTTGGCGGCGACTAGCGGCACAGATACGCAGTATTTT. The chain is built from TRBV5-1 and TRBJ2-3, with 8 bases fitting TRBD2. Germline CDR1 and CDR2: SGHRS and YFSETQ. The CDR3 covers 16 residues. With V trimmed by 0 bases and J by 1 base, 4 bases remained unmatched.

Notes on this clone: At one of its ends the junction is not consistent with the germline gene, which may arise from a read error. Other DNA sequences in this sample translate to the same CDR3. This chain joins TRBV7-9 and TRBJ1-4; 9 positions agree with TRBD1. The CDR3 consists of 15 residues. Looked up from germline, CDR1 is SEHNR and CDR2 is FQNEAQ (reference sequence). This chain's CDR3 is CASSAGDRDGEKLFF. The CDR3 DNA follows: TGTGCCAGCAGCGCTGGGGACAGGGATGGCGAAAAGCTGTTTTTT.

The chain couples TRBV10-3 to TRBJ2-5, with 9 nucleotides matching TRBD1. Losses at the gene ends were 6 bases for V and 2 bases for J; bases not matched to a gene: 1. CDR1 is ENHRY, CDR2 SYGVKD, per germline. The CDR3 sequence is 13 residues long. The DNA of the CDR3 is TGTGCCATCAGGGACAGGGGTCAAGAGACCCAGTACTTC. This codes for CAIRDRGQETQYF.

The chain joins TRBV28 to TRBJ1-3; 8 positions match TRBD1. The J segment lost 6 bases and the V segment lost 11 bases, leaving 6 bases of the junction unmatched. CDR1 is MDHEN and CDR2 is SYDVKM in the germline V gene. The CDR3 contains 12 residues. The CDR3 region is CAAGQGVNTIYF. The DNA of the CDR3 is TGTGCCGCCGGACAGGGAGTAAACACCATATATTTT.